One sample yielded the 11 T cell receptor beta chains listed below, sequenced in a study of T-cell memory formation after mild COVID-19. TCRdb reprocessed the 5' RACE reads via MiXCR and lists one record per CDR3 protein. In the table there are about 100,000 distinct CDR3 sequences, 11% of which are singletons. The sequenced material came from PBMCs or a T cell subset sorted from them (not recorded which). These receptors were collected from a man in his late teens or twenties who had mild COVID-19 (a few samples of this study predate the infection). Cell type and time point are not known.

This chain uses TRBV5-1 with TRBJ2-1; D remains ambiguous. The CDR3 has 13 residues. Germline CDR1 reads SGHRS; CDR2 reads YFSETQ. The V end lost 6 bases, the J end lost 8 bases, and 15 bases lay between the germline ends. CDR3 loop: CASTRILTDEQFF. The CDR3, as DNA: TGCGCCAGCACCCGGATTCTTACGGATGAGCAGTTCTTC. The entire variable domain, with the rest obtained from reference TRBV5-1 and TRBJ2-1, is as follows: KAGVTQTPRYLIKTRGQQVTLSCSPISGHRSVSWYQQTPGQGLQFLFEYFSETQRNKGNFPGRFSGRQFSNSRSEMNVSTLELGDSALYLCASTRILTDEQFFGPGTRLTVL.

The chain has TRBV7-3 and TRBJ2-3; 10 nucleotides match TRBD2. The junction had 8 bases not matched to a gene; V was cut back by 6 bases and J by 5 bases. This CDR3 contains 15 residues. Germline loops: CDR1 SGHTA, CDR2 FQGTGA. In nucleotides, the CDR3 is TGTGCCAGCAGTCAGAGCGGGGGGGCGGGAGATACGCAGTATTTT. Its translation is CASSQSGGAGDTQYF.

This clonotype was counted at least ten times. This chain uses TRBV4-2 with TRBJ1-1; TRBD1 might be the D (5 bases). V dropped 8 bases and J dropped 5 bases, with 12 bases sitting between them. This CDR3 has 12 amino acids. CDR1 is LGHNA, CDR2 YNFKEQ, per germline. The CDR3 is CASRFQGTEAFF. The CDR3 nucleotides read TGTGCCAGCCGTTTTCAGGGAACTGAAGCTTTCTTT.

The chain joins TRBV7-3 to TRBJ1-5; D gene uncertain. Germline-derived CDR1 and CDR2 are SGHTA and FQGTGA. This CDR3 region has 15 residues. V was cut by 5 bases and J by 2 bases, with 13 bases left in between. The CDR3 DNA is TGTGCCAGCAGCCCAGGTGGCTCGGGCAATCAGCCCCAGCATTTT. It is translated as CASSPGGSGNQPQHF.

In this sample, this clonotype turned up a few times. This chain joins TRBV7-9 and TRBJ1-5; TRBD1 might be the D (6 bases). V lost 4 bases, J lost 7 bases, and 20 bases lay in between. The germline V gene has CDR1 SEHNR and CDR2 FQNEAQ (reference sequence). The CDR3 length is 16 residues. The CDR3 sequence is CASSWVGARGNQPQHF. The CDR3 DNA sequence: TGTGCCAGCAGCTGGGTCGGAGCCAGGGGTAACCAGCCCCAGCATTTT.

The CDR3: CASSPGEVRKTGELFF. In DNA, the CDR3 is TGTGCCAGCAGCCCGGGGGAGGTCAGGAAGACCGGGGAGCTGTTTTTT. V is TRBV6-2 or TRBV6-3 and J is TRBJ2-2; a possible D gene is TRBD2 (6 bases). The V gene's germline CDR1 is MNHEY and CDR2 SVGEGT. The CDR3 runs 16 residues. Deletions cut 6 bases from V and 5 bases from J, with 19 bases between.

This chain uses TRBV15 with TRBJ1-5, with 7 positions matching TRBD1. This CDR3 spans 14 amino acids. Trimming removed 6 bases from V and 3 bases from J; junction bases left unmatched: 5. Germline CDR1 and CDR2: LNHNV and YYDKDF (reference sequence). The CDR3 coding sequence is TGTGCCACCAGTCCAACAGGGGACAATCAGCCCCAGCATTTT. Its translation is CATSPTGDNQPQHF.

The chain links TRBV7-9 to TRBJ2-1, with D tentatively TRBD2 (6 bases). This CDR3 comprises 15 residues. V was clipped by 5 bases and J by 9 bases, with 20 bases between them. CDR1 and CDR2 from the germline V gene are SEHNR and FQNEAQ (reference sequence). This chain's CDR3 is CASSPRDSLIGEQFF. The CDR3 nucleotides read TGTGCCAGCAGCCCTCGGGACTCCCTGATCGGTGAGCAGTTCTTC. The full variable domain, in which reference TRBV7-9 and TRBJ2-1 provide the parts outside the CDR3, is DTGVSQNPRHKITKRGQNVTFRCDPISEHNRLYWYRQTLGQGPEFLTYFQNEAQLEKSRLLSDRFSAERPKGSFSTLEIQRTEQGDSAMYLCASSPRDSLIGEQFFGPGTRLTVL.

This clonotype was detected a few times. The chain has TRBV5-5 and TRBJ2-4; D is unclear. With 0 bases removed from V and 3 bases from J, the gap between germline ends came to 7 bases. The CDR3 sequence is 14 residues long. In germline, CDR1 is SGHKS, CDR2 YYEKEE (reference sequence). The CDR3 sequence: CASSLGLGKNIQYF. As DNA, the CDR3 is TGTGCCAGCAGCTTGGGGTTGGGCAAAAACATTCAGTACTTC.

This clonotype was picked up a small number of times. The chain employs TRBV4-3 and TRBJ2-2; D perhaps matches TRBD2 (6 bases). Between the trimmed V and J ends, which lost 1 base and 6 bases, there was a span of 9 bases. Germline assignment: CDR1 LGHNA and CDR2 YSLEER. This CDR3 has 14 residues. The CDR3 reads CASSQGEVPGELFF. Written as DNA, the CDR3 is TGCGCCAGCAGCCAAGGGGAGGTACCCGGGGAGCTGTTTTTT.

This clonotype was observed at least ten times. The rearrangement joins TRBV4-3 to TRBJ2-3, with D perhaps matching TRBD1 (5 bases). The CDR3 totals 16 residues. CDR1 and CDR2 (germline): LGHNA, YSLEER. The V end was cut by 3 bases, the J end by 1 base, with 14 bases between. This CDR3 is CASSQTEAWGTDTQYF. The CDR3 nucleotides read TGCGCCAGCAGCCAGACAGAAGCTTGGGGCACAGATACGCAGTATTTT.